The rows below give T cell receptor beta chains drawn from one sample of a study of OX40 agonist ivuxolimab in advanced cancers. Measured with immunoSEQ multiplex PCR; TCRdb has only the in-frame clones, and not every one. There are roughly 20,000 clones in the sample; approximately 87% occur only once, and approximately 32% lies in the top ten. This material consisted of CD4+ or CD8+ T cells sorted from blood, taken in a trial of the OX40 agonist ivuxolimab. These receptors all come from an adult with an advanced solid tumor such as melanoma, head and neck, liver or kidney cancer. CDR3s include the opening cysteine and the closing phenylalanine or tryptophan. D genes are given only for firm matches. The size of a clone is reported for some rows only, either as once, few or many, or as a class for expanded clones.

CDR3 DNA	CDR3 protein	D gene	CDR3 length	V gene	J gene	clone size
TGTGCCAGCAGTTTTGAGTCTGTGAGGAACACTGAAGCTTTCTTT	CASSFESVRNTEAFF	.	15	TRBV28	TRBJ1-1	.
TGTGCCAGCAGTTTTGAGGGCAGCAACACTGAAGCTTTCTTT	CASSFEGSNTEAFF	.	14	TRBV28	TRBJ1-1	.
TGTGCCAGCAGCTTTATGGGAGGTAGCACAGATACGCAGTATTTT	CASSFMGGSTDTQYF	.	15	TRBV7-8	TRBJ2-3	.
TGCGCCAGCAGCCATGATAATAATCAGCCCCAGCATTTT	CASSHDNNQPQHF	.	13	TRBV4-3	TRBJ1-5	.
TGCAGCGCTGACGGGAGGGCGGTCAATGAGCAGTTCTTC	CSADGRAVNEQFF	TRBD2	13	TRBV29-1	TRBJ2-1	once
TGCGCCAGCAGCCAAGATAGTACAGGGATGGGCACTGAAGCTTTCTTT	CASSQDSTGMGTEAFF	.	16	TRBV4-3	TRBJ1-1	.
TGTGCCAGCAGCCAAGATTGGGAGGGAATAGCCACAGATACGCAGTATTTT	CASSQDWEGIATDTQYF	TRBD2	17	TRBV14	TRBJ2-3	.
TGTGCCAGCAGTTTATACGGGAGCCTTTCCGAGCAGTACTTC	CASSLYGSLSEQYF	.	14	TRBV28	TRBJ2-7	.
TGTGCCAGCAGGCCCCGGGAGTACACTGAAGCTTTCTTT	CASRPREYTEAFF	.	13	TRBV6-5	TRBJ1-1	.
TGTGCCAGCAGTCTCGGGACTAACTACGAGCAGTACTTC	CASSLGTNYEQYF	TRBD2	13	TRBV27	TRBJ2-7	.
TGCGCCAGCAGCCAGGATCCGACGTACCGGGAGCTGTTTTTT	CASSQDPTYRELFF	.	14	TRBV4-1	TRBJ2-2	.
TGTGCCAGCAGTTTATCGGACAGGGGTTACAATGAGCAGTTCTTC	CASSLSDRGYNEQFF	TRBD1	15	TRBV28	TRBJ2-1	.
TGTGCCAGCAGCTTAGGAGTATACCAGTACTTC	CASSLGVYQYF	.	11	TRBV5-6	TRBJ2-5	.
TGTGCCAGCAGCTTCAAGAGGACAGAGATGAACACTGAAGCTTTCTTT	CASSFKRTEMNTEAFF	.	16	TRBV7-9	TRBJ1-1	.
TGTGCCAGCAGTATAATACCCGGGGAGCTGTTTTTT	CASSIIPGELFF	.	12	TRBV9	TRBJ2-2	.
TGTGCCAGCAGCGTAGAACAGGGAGGCTATAATGAGCAGTTCTTC	CASSVEQGGYNEQFF	.	15	TRBV9	TRBJ2-1	once
TGTGCCAGCAGTTCGGGAGAGTACCAAGAGACCCAGTACTTC	CASSSGEYQETQYF	.	14	TRBV6-6	TRBJ2-5	.
TGTGCCAGCAGCTTAGGCTGGGGACCAAGCTACAATGAGCAGTTCTTC	CASSLGWGPSYNEQFF	.	16	TRBV7-9	TRBJ2-1	.
TGTGCTAGCAGCTTAGCGCGAGGCTACGAGCAGTACTTC	CASSLARGYEQYF	.	13	TRBV7-7	TRBJ2-7	.
TGTGCCAGCAGCCACCGGGACCTTCAGAACACCGGGGAGCTGTTTTTT	CASSHRDLQNTGELFF	.	16	TRBV7-9	TRBJ2-2	once
TGTGCCAGCAGCTTTGGGACAGGTGACAATGAGCAGTTCTTC	CASSFGTGDNEQFF	TRBD1	14	TRBV5-4	TRBJ2-1	few
TGCGCCAGCAGCGTACTAGCGGGAGACGAGGCAGATACGCAGTATTTT	CASSVLAGDEADTQYF	TRBD2	16	TRBV5-1	TRBJ2-3	.
TGCGCCAGCAGCTTGGGGACATACTCCTACGAGCAGTACTTC	CASSLGTYSYEQYF	.	14	TRBV5-1	TRBJ2-7	.
TGTGCCAGCAGCTTAATTGCGGGAGGTTTTAATGAGCAGTTCTTC	CASSLIAGGFNEQFF	TRBD2	15	TRBV11-1	TRBJ2-1	.
TGCGCCAGCAGCCAAGGGAATGAGCAGTTCTTC	CASSQGNEQFF	.	11	TRBV4-1	TRBJ2-1	.
TGTGCCAGCAGCCCTGAGGGGGCGCGCACAGATACGCAGTATTTT	CASSPEGARTDTQYF	TRBD1	15	TRBV5-4	TRBJ2-3	.
TGTGCCAGCAGCCAAGAGTCGGGGGTAGCTTTCTTT	CASSQESGVAFF	.	12	TRBV14	TRBJ1-1	.
TGTGCCAGCAGCTTACAGGGCTTCACCGGGGAGCTGTTTTTT	CASSLQGFTGELFF	.	14	TRBV13	TRBJ2-2	medium-sized
TGTGCCAGCAGCCCAGGACTAGCGGGGTTCTACAATGAGCAGTTCTTC	CASSPGLAGFYNEQFF	TRBD2	16	TRBV7-9	TRBJ2-1	.
TGTGCCAGCAGCCCCGACTCCCAAGGTTACAATGAGCAGTTCTTC	CASSPDSQGYNEQFF	.	15	TRBV11-3	TRBJ2-1	.
TGTGCCAGCAACGACGCTCCAAACACTGAAGCTTTCTTT	CASNDAPNTEAFF	.	13	TRBV5-8	TRBJ1-1	.
TGTGCCAGCAGCGTAGGCGCAGGGAGGAGTGAAAAACTGTTTTTT	CASSVGAGRSEKLFF	.	15	TRBV9	TRBJ1-4	.
TGTGCCAACAGTTCGCCATACAATGAGCAGTTCTTC	CANSSPYNEQFF	.	12	TRBV27	TRBJ2-1	.
TGTGCCTGGAGTCCCTTAGCGGGAGGCCAAGGGGAGCAGTACTTC	CAWSPLAGGQGEQYF	TRBD2	15	TRBV30	TRBJ2-7	.
TGTGCCAGTAAGATGGGGTACGGCTATGGCTACACCTTC	CASKMGYGYGYTF	.	13	TRBV19	TRBJ1-2	.
TGTGCCAGCTCACCACCGGGACTAGCGAACACCGGGGAGCTGTTTTTT	CASSPPGLANTGELFF	TRBD2	16	TRBV18	TRBJ2-2	.
TGTGCCAGCAGTTATTGGATCACAGATACGCAGTATTTT	CASSYWITDTQYF	.	13	TRBV6-5	TRBJ2-3	few
TGTGCCAGCAGTGACATAGGGGGACAGGGGACTGAAAAACTGTTTTTT	CASSDIGGQGTEKLFF	TRBD1	16	TRBV6-4	TRBJ1-4	.
TGTGCCAGTAGTATTTCGGCGACAAGCTACGAGCAGTACTTC	CASSISATSYEQYF	.	14	TRBV19	TRBJ2-7	.
TGTGCCAGCAGCCCGGTCTCCTACAATGAGCAGTTCTTC	CASSPVSYNEQFF	.	13	TRBV9	TRBJ2-1	.
TGCGCCAGCAGCCAAGGTGCAGCAGATTACGAGCAGTACTTC	CASSQGAADYEQYF	.	14	TRBV4-3	TRBJ2-7	once
TGTGCCAGTAGTATTGGGAGCGAGCAGTACTTC	CASSIGSEQYF	.	11	TRBV19	TRBJ2-7	.